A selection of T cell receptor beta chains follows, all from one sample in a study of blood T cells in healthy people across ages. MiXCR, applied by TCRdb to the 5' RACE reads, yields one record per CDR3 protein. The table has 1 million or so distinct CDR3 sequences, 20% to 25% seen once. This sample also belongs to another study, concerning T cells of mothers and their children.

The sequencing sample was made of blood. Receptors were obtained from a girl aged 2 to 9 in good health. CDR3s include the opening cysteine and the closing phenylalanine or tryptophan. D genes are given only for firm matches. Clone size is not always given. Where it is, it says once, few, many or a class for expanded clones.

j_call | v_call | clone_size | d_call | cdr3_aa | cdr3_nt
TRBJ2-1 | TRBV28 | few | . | CASIKRSSYNEQFF | TGTGCCAGCATCAAGCGGAGCTCCTACAATGAGCAGTTCTTC
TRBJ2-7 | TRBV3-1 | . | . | CASSQGGGEFF | TGTGCCAGCAGCCAAGGAGGCGGGGAGTTCTTC
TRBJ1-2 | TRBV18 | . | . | CASSGGLYGYTF | TGTGCCAGCTCAGGTGGATTATATGGCTACACCTTC
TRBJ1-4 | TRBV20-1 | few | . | CSARRDPREKLFF | TGCAGTGCTAGACGTGACCCCAGGGAAAAACTGTTTTTT
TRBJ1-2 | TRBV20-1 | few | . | CSAMASYGYTF | TGCAGTGCTATGGCCAGCTATGGCTACACCTTC
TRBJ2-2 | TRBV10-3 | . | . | CAIRPETGELFF | TGTGCCATCCGACCTGAAACCGGGGAGCTGTTTTTT
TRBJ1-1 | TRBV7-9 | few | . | CASSPQEMNTEAFF | TGTGCCAGCAGCCCTCAAGAAATGAACACTGAAGCTTTCTTT
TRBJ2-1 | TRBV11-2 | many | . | CASSLDRDNEQFF | TGTGCCAGCAGCTTAGACCGAGACAATGAGCAGTTCTTC
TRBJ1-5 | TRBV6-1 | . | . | CASSERVGGNQPQHF | TGTGCCAGCAGTGAAAGGGTCGGGGGCAATCAGCCCCAGCATTTT
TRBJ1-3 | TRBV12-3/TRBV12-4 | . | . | CASSARPDSTIYF | TGTGCCAGCAGTGCGCGTCCGGACAGCACCATATATTTT
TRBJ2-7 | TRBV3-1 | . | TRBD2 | CASSQDQLADSKYF | TGTGCCAGCAGCCAAGATCAGCTAGCGGACTCAAAGTACTTC
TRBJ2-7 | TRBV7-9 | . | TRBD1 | CASSDRGFPYEQYF | TGTGCCAGCAGCGACAGGGGGTTCCCCTACGAGCAGTACTTC
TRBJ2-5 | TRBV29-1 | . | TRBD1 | CSVEGDRGFQYF | TGCAGCGTTGAAGGAGACAGGGGTTTCCAGTACTTC
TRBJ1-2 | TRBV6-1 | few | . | CASTGPIGSSNRDGYTF | TGTGCCAGCACGGGGCCAATCGGGTCTTCAAATAGAGATGGCTACACCTTC
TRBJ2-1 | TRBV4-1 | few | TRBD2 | CASSQDGLAGNEQFF | TGCGCCAGCAGCCAAGACGGACTAGCGGGCAATGAGCAGTTCTTC
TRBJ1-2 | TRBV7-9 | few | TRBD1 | CATNVGQAYGYTF | TGTGCCACCAACGTGGGACAGGCCTATGGCTACACCTTC
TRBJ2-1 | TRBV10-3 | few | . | CAISEPGPGGNEQFF | TGTGCCATCAGTGAGCCCGGGCCAGGCGGGAATGAGCAGTTCTTC
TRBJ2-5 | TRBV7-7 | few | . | CAGETGIQETQYF | TGTGCTGGGGAAACAGGGATTCAAGAGACCCAGTACTTC
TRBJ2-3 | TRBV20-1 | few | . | CSARGTSTDTQYF | TGCAGTGCTAGGGGGACGAGCACAGATACGCAGTATTTT
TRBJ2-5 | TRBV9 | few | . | CASSSPMGGTQYF | TGTGCCAGCAGCTCACCCATGGGGGGGACCCAGTACTTC
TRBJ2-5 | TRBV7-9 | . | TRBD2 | CASRPPTSEETQYF | TGTGCCAGCAGACCACCGACTAGCGAAGAGACCCAGTACTTC
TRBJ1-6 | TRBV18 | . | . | CASSPGEGSPLHF | TGTGCCAGCTCCCCGGGAGAAGGATCACCCCTCCACTTT
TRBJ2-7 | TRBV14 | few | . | CASSQDPGPFSEQYF | TGTGCCAGCAGCCAAGATCCGGGACCATTTTCCGAGCAGTACTTC
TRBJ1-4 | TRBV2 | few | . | CASRGRTSNEKLFF | TGTGCCAGCCGGGGGCGGACGTCTAATGAAAAACTGTTTTTT
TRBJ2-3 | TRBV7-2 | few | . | CASSLYGGPEDTQYF | TGTGCCAGCAGCTTATACGGGGGGCCTGAAGATACGCAGTATTTT
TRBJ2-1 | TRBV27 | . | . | CASSSLSYNEQFF | TGTGCCAGCAGTTCTCTCTCCTACAATGAGCAGTTCTTC
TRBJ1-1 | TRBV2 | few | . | CASTGYAEAFF | TGTGCCAGCACCGGGTACGCTGAAGCTTTCTTT
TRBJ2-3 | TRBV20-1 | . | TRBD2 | CSAITSGSTDTQYF | TGCAGTGCTATAACTAGCGGGAGCACAGATACGCAGTATTTT
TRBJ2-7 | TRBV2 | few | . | CASQEPTYEQYF | TGTGCCAGCCAGGAGCCTACCTACGAGCAGTACTTC
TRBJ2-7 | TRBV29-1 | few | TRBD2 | CSVSSGTTTYEQYF | TGCAGCGTTTCCTCCGGGACTACCACCTACGAGCAGTACTTC
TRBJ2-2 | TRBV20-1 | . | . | CSARGYTGELFF | TGCAGTGCTAGGGGCTACACCGGGGAGCTGTTTTTT
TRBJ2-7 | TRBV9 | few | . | CAGSVGGAPYEQYF | TGTGCCGGCAGCGTAGGGGGAGCACCCTACGAGCAGTACTTC